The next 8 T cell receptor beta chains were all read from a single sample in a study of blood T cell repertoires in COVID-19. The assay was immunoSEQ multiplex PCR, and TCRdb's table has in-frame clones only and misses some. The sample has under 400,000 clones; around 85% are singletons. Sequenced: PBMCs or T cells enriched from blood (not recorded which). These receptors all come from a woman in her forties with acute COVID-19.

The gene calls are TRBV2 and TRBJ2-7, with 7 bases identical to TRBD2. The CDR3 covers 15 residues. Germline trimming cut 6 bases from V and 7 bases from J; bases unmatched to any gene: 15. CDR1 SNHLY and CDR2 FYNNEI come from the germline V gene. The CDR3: CASRRASGMLGEQYF. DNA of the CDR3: TGTGCCAGCAGACGGGCCAGCGGGATGTTAGGGGAGCAGTACTTC.

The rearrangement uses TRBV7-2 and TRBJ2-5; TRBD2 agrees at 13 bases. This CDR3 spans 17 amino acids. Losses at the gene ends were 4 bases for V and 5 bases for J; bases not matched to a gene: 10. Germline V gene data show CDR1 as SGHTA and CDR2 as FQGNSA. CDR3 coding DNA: TGTGCCAGCAGCTACCAAACTAGCGGGGGGGCCCGGGAGACCCAGTACTTC. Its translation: CASSYQTSGGARETQYF. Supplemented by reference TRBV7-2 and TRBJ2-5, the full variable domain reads GAGVSQSPSNKVTEKGKDVELRCDPISGHTALYWYRQSLGQGLEFLIYFQGNSAPDKSGLPSDRFSAERTGGSVSTLTIQRTQQEDSAVYLCASSYQTSGGARETQYFGPGTRLLVL.

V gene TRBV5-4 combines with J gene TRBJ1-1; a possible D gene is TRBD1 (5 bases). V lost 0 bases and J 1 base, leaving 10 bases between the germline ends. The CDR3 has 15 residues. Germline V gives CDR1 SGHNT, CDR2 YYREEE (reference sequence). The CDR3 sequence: CASSLGGAQNTEAFF. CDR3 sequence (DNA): TGTGCCAGCAGCTTGGGCGGGGCCCAGAACACTGAAGCTTTCTTT.

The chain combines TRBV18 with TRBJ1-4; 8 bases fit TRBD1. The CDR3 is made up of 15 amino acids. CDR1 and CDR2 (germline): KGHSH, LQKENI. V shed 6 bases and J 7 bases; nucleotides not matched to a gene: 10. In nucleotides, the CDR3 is TGTGCCAGCTCCTCGGGACAGGCCCTTACTGAAAAACTGTTTTTT. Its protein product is CASSSGQALTEKLFF.

CDR3 sequence: CASSPPILATDTQYF. CDR3 in DNA: TGTGCCAGCAGTCCCCCTATCCTAGCGACAGATACGCAGTATTTT. This chain links TRBV28 with TRBJ2-3; a weak D match, TRBD2 (6 bases). Looked up from germline, CDR1 is MDHEN and CDR2 is SYDVKM. The CDR3 runs to 15 residues. Trimming stripped 5 bases from V and 3 bases from J, with 15 bases between.

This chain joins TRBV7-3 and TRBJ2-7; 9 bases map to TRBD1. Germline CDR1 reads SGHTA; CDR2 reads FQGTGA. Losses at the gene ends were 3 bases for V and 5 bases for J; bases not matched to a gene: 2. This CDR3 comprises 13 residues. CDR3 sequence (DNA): TGTGCCAGCAGCTTGGGACAGGGAGACGAGCAGTACTTC. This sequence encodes CASSLGQGDEQYF.

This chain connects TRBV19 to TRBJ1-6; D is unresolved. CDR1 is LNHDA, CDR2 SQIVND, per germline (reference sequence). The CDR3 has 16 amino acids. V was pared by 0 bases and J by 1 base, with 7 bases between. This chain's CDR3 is CASSIDGQSYNSPLHF. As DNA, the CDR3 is TGTGCCAGTAGTATAGATGGGCAGTCCTATAATTCACCCCTCCACTTT.

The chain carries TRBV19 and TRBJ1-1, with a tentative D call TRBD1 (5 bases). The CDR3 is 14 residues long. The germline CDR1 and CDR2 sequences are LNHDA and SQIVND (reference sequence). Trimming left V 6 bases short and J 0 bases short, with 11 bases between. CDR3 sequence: CASRRTNMNTEAFF. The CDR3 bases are TGTGCCAGTAGAAGGACAAACATGAACACTGAAGCTTTCTTT. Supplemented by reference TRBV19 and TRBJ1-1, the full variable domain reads DGGITQSPKYLFRKEGQNVTLSCEQNLNHDAMYWYRQDPGQGLRLIYYSQIVNDFQKGDIAEGYSVSREKKESFPLTVTSAQKNPTAFYLCASRRTNMNTEAFFGQGTRLTVV.